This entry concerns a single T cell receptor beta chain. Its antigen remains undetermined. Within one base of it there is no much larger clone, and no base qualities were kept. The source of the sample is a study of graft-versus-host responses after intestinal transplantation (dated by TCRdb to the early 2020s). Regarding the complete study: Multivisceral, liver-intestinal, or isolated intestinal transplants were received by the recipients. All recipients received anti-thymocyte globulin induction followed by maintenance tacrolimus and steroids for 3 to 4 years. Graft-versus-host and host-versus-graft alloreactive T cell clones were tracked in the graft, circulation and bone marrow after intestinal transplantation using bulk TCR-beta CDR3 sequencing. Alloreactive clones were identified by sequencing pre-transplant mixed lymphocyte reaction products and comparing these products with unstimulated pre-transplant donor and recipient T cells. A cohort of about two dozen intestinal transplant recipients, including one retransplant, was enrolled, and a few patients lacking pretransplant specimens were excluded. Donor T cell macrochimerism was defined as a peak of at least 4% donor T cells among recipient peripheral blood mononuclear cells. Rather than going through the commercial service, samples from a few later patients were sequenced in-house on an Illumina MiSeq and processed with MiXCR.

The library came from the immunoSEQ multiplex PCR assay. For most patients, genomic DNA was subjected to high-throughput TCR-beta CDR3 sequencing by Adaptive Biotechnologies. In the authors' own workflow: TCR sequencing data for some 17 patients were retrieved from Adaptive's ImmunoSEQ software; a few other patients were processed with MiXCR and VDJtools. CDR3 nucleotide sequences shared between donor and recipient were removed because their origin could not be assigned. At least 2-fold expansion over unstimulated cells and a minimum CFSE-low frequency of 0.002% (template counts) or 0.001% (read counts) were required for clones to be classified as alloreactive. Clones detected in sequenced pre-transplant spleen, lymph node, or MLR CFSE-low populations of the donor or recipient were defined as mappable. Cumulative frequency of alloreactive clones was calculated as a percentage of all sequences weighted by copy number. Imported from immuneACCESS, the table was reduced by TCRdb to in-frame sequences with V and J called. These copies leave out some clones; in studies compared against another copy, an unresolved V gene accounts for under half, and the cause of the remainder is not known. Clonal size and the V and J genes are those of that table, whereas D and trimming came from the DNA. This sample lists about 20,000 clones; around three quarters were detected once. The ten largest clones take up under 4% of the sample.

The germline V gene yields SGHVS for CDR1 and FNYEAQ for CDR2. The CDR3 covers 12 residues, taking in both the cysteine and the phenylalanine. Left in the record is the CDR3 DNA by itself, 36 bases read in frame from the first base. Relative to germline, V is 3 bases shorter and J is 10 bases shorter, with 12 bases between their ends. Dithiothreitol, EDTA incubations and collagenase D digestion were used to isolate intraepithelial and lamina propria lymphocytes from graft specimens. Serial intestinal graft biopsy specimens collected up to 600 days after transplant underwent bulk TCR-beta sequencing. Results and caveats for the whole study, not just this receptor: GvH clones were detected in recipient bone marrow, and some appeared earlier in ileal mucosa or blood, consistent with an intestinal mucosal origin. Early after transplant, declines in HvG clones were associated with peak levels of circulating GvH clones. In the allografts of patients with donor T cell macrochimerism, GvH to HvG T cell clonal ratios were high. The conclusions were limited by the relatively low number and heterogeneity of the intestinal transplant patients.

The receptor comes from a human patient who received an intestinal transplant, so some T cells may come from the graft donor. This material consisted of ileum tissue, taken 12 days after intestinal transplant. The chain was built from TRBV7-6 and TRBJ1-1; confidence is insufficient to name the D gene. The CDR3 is CASSFLRAPAFF. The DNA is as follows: TGTGCCAGCAGCTTTCTGAGGGCTCCAGCTTTCTTT.